This entry lists 19 T cell receptor beta chains sequenced from one sample in a study of patients and donors after allogeneic stem cell transplantation. TCRdb ran MiXCR on the RT-PCR reads and lists one entry per CDR3 protein. The table shows about a million distinct CDR3 sequences, with about 20% occurring only once. Sequenced sample: blood, either unsorted or a sorted T cell fraction (not recorded which). The receptors here all came from a human donor who was either an allogeneic HSCT recipient or a stem cell or donor lymphocyte infusion donor (not recorded which). It is not recorded whose cells these are; they may come from a transplant donor.

The sample holds a few counts of this clonotype. The V gene is TRBV7-3, the J gene TRBJ2-7; 10 positions match TRBD2. The V and J ends lost 1 base and 2 bases, in that order; junction bases with no gene match: 11. Germline lookup yields CDR1 SGHTA and CDR2 FQGTGA. The length of the CDR3 is 18 residues. CDR3 bases: TGTGCCAGCAGCTTAATAAACCTAGCGGGAGCAGGGGCCTACGAGCAGTACTTC. Translation: CASSLINLAGAGAYEQYF.

The CDR3 region has the DNA TGCGCCAGCAGCTGTCCCAGGGAACTTAGCAATCAGCCCCAGCATTTT. Translation gives CASSCPRELSNQPQHF. The J gene is TRBJ1-5, the V gene TRBV5-1; D might be TRBD1 (5 bases). Germline V gene data show CDR1 as SGHRS and CDR2 as YFSETQ. The length of the CDR3 is 16 residues. V shed 3 bases and J shed 0 bases, with 13 bases lying between them.

V and J are TRBV30 and TRBJ2-6; tentative D call: TRBD1 (6 bases). This CDR3 comprises 14 residues. Deletions cut 7 bases from V and 2 bases from J, with 12 bases between. Germline V gene data show CDR1 as GTSNPN and CDR2 as SVGIG (reference sequence). The CDR3 nucleotides are TGTGCCTACACACAGGGAACTGGGGCCAACGTCCTGACTTTC. Translation: CAYTQGTGANVLTF. Together with reference TRBV30 and TRBJ2-6, the CDR3 gives the full variable domain: SQTIHQWPATLVQPVGSPLSLECTVEGTSNPNLYWYRQAAGRGLQLLFYSVGIGQISSEVPQNLSASRPQDRQFILSSKKLLLSDSGFYLCAYTQGTGANVLTFGAGSRLTVL.

This clonotype was observed a handful of times. This sequence joins TRBV20-1 and TRBJ2-1; 7 bases map to TRBD2. Germline CDR1 is DFQATT and CDR2 is SNEGSKA (reference sequence). V gave up 3 bases and J gave up 4 bases; unmatched junction bases: 6. CDR3 length: 14 residues. The CDR3 DNA follows: TGCAGTGCTAGTAGGGCGGGACTATACAATGAGCAGTTCTTC. Translation: CSASRAGLYNEQFF.

This clonotype was counted between two and nine times. The chain is built from TRBV20-1 and TRBJ1-2, with TRBD1 as a possible D gene (5 bases). In germline, CDR1 is DFQATT, CDR2 SNEGSKA (reference sequence). The CDR3 is made up of 14 amino acids. V was trimmed by 0 bases and J by 2 bases, leaving 10 bases between them. CDR3 sequence reads: CSARDIRGNYGYTF. CDR3 sequence (DNA): TGCAGTGCTAGAGATATTAGGGGAAACTATGGCTACACCTTC.

Only a few counts were recorded for this clonotype. CDR3 sequence reads: CASSEKDSVYNEQFF. CDR3 nucleotide sequence: TGTGCCAGCAGTGAAAAGGACAGCGTATACAATGAGCAGTTCTTC. The V gene is TRBV25-1, the J gene TRBJ2-1, with TRBD1 as a possible D gene (6 bases). The ends were cut back, 2 bases at V and 4 bases at J, with 12 bases in the middle. Per the germline V gene, CDR1 is MGHDK and CDR2 is SYGVNS. This CDR3 has 15 amino acids. The full variable domain, with the rest looked up from reference TRBV25-1 and TRBJ2-1, is EADIYQTPRYLVIGTGKKITLECSQTMGHDKMYWYQQDPGMELHLIHYSYGVNSTEKGDLSSESTVSRIRTEHFPLTLESARPSHTSQYLCASSEKDSVYNEQFFGPGTRLTVL.

This clonotype was seen a handful of times. Here the CDR3 reads CASKQRVPDTQYF. CDR3 coding DNA: TGTGCCAGCAAGCAAAGGGTGCCAGATACGCAGTATTTT. The rearrangement uses TRBV2 and TRBJ2-3; D ambiguous. The CDR3 is 13 residues long. The germline CDR1 and CDR2 sequences are SNHLY and FYNNEI. V lost 7 bases, J lost 4 bases, and 12 bases lay in between.

J is TRBJ2-3 and V is TRBV20-1; TRBD1 is a possible D gene (5 bases). V was trimmed by 3 bases and J by 2 bases, leaving 9 bases between them. Germline CDR1 and CDR2: DFQATT and SNEGSKA (reference sequence). CDR3 size: 13 residues. The CDR3 sequence: CSARVTVTDTQYF. For the CDR3, the DNA is TGCAGTGCTAGGGTGACAGTCACAGATACGCAGTATTTT.

This clonotype was seen a handful of times. The rearrangement links TRBV7-3 to TRBJ1-1; no firm D call. The V and J ends lost 5 bases and 3 bases respectively, with 7 bases between them. The CDR3 runs to 12 residues. The V gene's germline CDR1 is SGHTA and CDR2 FQGTGA. The CDR3 DNA reads TGTGCCAGCAGCGACGGCCACACTGAAGCTTTCTTT. Its translation: CASSDGHTEAFF.

This chain uses TRBV12-3 or TRBV12-4 with TRBJ1-3; D unresolved. This CDR3 is 11 amino acids long. Trimming cost V 6 bases and J 8 bases, with 8 bases left between them. CDR3 in DNA: TGTGCCAGCAGCTCGTTCTACACCATATATTTT. Translation gives CASSSFYTIYF.

This clonotype occurred many times. The chain combines TRBV20-1 with TRBJ1-1; TRBD1 is a possible D gene (6 bases). CDR3 length: 13 amino acids. Germline CDR1 and CDR2: DFQATT and SNEGSKA (reference sequence). The V end lost 3 bases, the J end lost 3 bases, and 11 bases lay between the germline ends. Here the CDR3 reads CSARRGRDTEAFF. CDR3 in DNA: TGCAGTGCTAGGAGGGGGAGGGACACTGAAGCTTTCTTT.

The rearrangement links TRBV20-1 to TRBJ2-1; D perhaps matches TRBD2 (6 bases). The CDR3 is 13 residues long. V was pared by 8 bases and J by 2 bases, with 13 bases between. Germline V lookup: CDR1 DFQATT, CDR2 SNEGSKA (reference sequence). As DNA, the CDR3 is TGCAGTCCGCGGGGTAGAACCTACAATGAGCAGTTCTTC. Protein sequence: CSPRGRTYNEQFF.

About this clonotype itself: At one end, the junction sequence differs from germline, possibly due to a read error. V is TRBV5-6 and J is TRBJ1-5; unclear D gene. The CDR3 spans 15 residues. Germline values: CDR1 SGHDT, CDR2 YYEEEE. The CDR3 sequence: CASRDLAGSNHPQHF. The CDR3 bases are TGTGCCAGCAGAGACCTGGCCGGTAGCAATCACCCCCAGCATTTT.

The chain links TRBV5-1 to TRBJ2-3; 10 nucleotides match TRBD2. This CDR3 contains 17 residues. Losses at the gene ends were 3 bases for V and 0 bases for J; bases not matched to a gene: 7. Germline V gene data show CDR1 as SGHRS and CDR2 as YFSETQ. CDR3 in DNA: TGCGCCAGCAGCTCAGGACTAGCGGTACTAAGCACAGATACGCAGTATTTT. It yields the protein CASSSGLAVLSTDTQYF.

This clonotype was seen only a few times. V and J are TRBV12-3 or TRBV12-4 and TRBJ2-7; D is ambiguous. Deletions cut 1 base from V and 0 bases from J, with 13 bases between. The length of the CDR3 is 16 residues. CDR3 DNA sequence: TGTGCCAGCAGTTTAGGCCTGACAACCGTCTCCTACGAGCAGTACTTC. Its translation: CASSLGLTTVSYEQYF.

This clonotype was seen more than once but under ten times. V is TRBV4-1 and J is TRBJ2-1, with 13 nucleotides matching TRBD2. V shed 3 bases, J shed 6 bases, and the junction held 2 bases outside the gene matches. The CDR3 is made up of 15 amino acids. The germline gives CDR1 MGHRA, CDR2 YSYEKL. In DNA form, the CDR3 reads TGCGCCAGCAGCCACTGGACTAGCGGGAGCAATGAGCAGTTCTTC. It specifies CASSHWTSGSNEQFF.

This clonotype was seen more than once but under ten times. J is TRBJ1-2 and V is TRBV7-2; D may be TRBD1 (5 bases). Germline loops: CDR1 SGHTA, CDR2 FQGNSA. V lost 5 bases to trimming and J lost 0 bases, with 13 bases between them. CDR3 size: 15 residues. This chain's CDR3 is CASSPTPTANYGYTF. The CDR3 DNA sequence: TGTGCCAGCAGCCCCACCCCGACAGCTAACTATGGCTACACCTTC.

This clonotype was detected a few times. The chain employs TRBV7-3 and TRBJ2-1, with 11 bases lining up with TRBD2. The CDR3 totals 14 residues. V was pared by 6 bases and J by 8 bases, with 6 bases of the junction left unmatched. Germline V gene sequence: CDR1 SGHTA, CDR2 FQGTGA. CDR3 residues: CASSLAGGFDEQFF. The CDR3 DNA sequence: TGTGCCAGCAGTTTAGCGGGGGGGTTTGATGAGCAGTTCTTC.

This clonotype was seen only a few times. The chain uses TRBV5-1 and TRBJ1-2, with unresolved D. The CDR3 consists of 14 residues. CDR1 is SGHRS, CDR2 YFSETQ, per germline. Trimming stripped 4 bases from V and 4 bases from J, with 14 bases between. The CDR3, as DNA: TGCGCCAGCAGCCAAGAAGACGGAGCCTATGGCTACACCTTC. Translated: CASSQEDGAYGYTF. Variable domain in full (rest from reference TRBV5-1 and TRBJ1-2): KAGVTQTPRYLIKTRGQQVTLSCSPISGHRSVSWYQQTPGQGLQFLFEYFSETQRNKGNFPGRFSGRQFSNSRSEMNVSTLELGDSALYLCASSQEDGAYGYTFGSGTRLTVV.